The rows below give T cell receptor beta chains drawn from one sample of a study of patients and donors after allogeneic stem cell transplantation. MiXCR was run by TCRdb on the RT-PCR reads, yielding one entry per CDR3 protein. The sample has over 10,000 distinct CDR3 sequences, 20% to 25% seen once. The specimen was blood, either unsorted or a sorted T cell fraction (not recorded which). The receptors originated from a human donor who was either an allogeneic HSCT recipient or a stem cell or donor lymphocyte infusion donor (not recorded which). It is not recorded whose cells these are; they may come from a transplant donor. Each CDR3 is given with its conserved first and last residue. A D gene is named only where the DNA matches it firmly. Only some rows state a clone size, as once, few, many or a class for expanded clones.

many | TRBJ1-6 | TRBV5-1 | TRBD1 | CASSFGSDRGAPLHF | TGCGCCAGCAGCTTCGGAAGCGACAGGGGCGCACCCCTCCACTTT
- | TRBJ1-5 | TRBV6-5 | - | CASSPSEEGRQPQHF | TGTGCCAGCAGTCCCTCGGAGGAAGGCAGGCAGCCCCAGCATTTT
- | TRBJ2-7 | TRBV4-2 | TRBD2 | CASSPSGYEQYF | TGTGCCAGCAGCCCTAGCGGCTACGAGCAGTACTTC
many | TRBJ2-7 | TRBV20-1 | TRBD2 | CSAREGGRTGSYEQYF | TGCAGTGCTAGAGAGGGAGGGAGAACGGGATCCTACGAGCAGTACTTC
- | TRBJ1-2 | TRBV7-9 | TRBD1 | CASSLDQGARSYTF | TGTGCCAGCAGCTTAGATCAGGGGGCGAGAAGCTACACCTTC
many | TRBJ2-7 | TRBV4-3 | - | CASSQDLGSVYEQYF | TGCGCCAGCAGCCAAGATCTGGGAAGCGTCTACGAGCAGTACTTC
- | TRBJ1-6 | TRBV6-1 | - | CASSEFNSPLHF | TGTGCCAGCAGCGAGTTCAATTCACCCCTCCACTTT
- | TRBJ2-5 | TRBV12-3/TRBV12-4 | TRBD1 | CASSAGGPQETQYF | TGTGCCAGCTCCGCAGGGGGCCCCCAAGAGACCCAGTACTTC
- | TRBJ1-4 | TRBV7-9 | TRBD1 | CASSLGWDSNEKLFF | TGTGCCAGCAGCTTAGGATGGGACAGTAATGAAAAACTGTTTTTT
medium-sized | TRBJ2-5 | TRBV29-1 | - | CSVGDYHETQYF | TGCAGCGTTGGAGACTATCACGAGACCCAGTACTTC
- | TRBJ1-1 | TRBV12-3/TRBV12-4 | - | CASSPGGVEAFF | TGTGCCAGCAGTCCTGGGGGGGTTGAAGCTTTCTTT
- | TRBJ1-6 | TRBV13 | TRBD1 | CASSISTWGQVDMNRYSPLHF | TGTGCCAGCAGCATCAGTACCTGGGGACAGGTCGACATGAATCGGTATTCACCCCTCCACTTT
few | TRBJ2-2 | TRBV11-2 | - | CASSLVRLAGELFF | TGTGCCAGCAGCTTAGTTCGACTAGCCGGGGAGCTGTTTTTT
few | TRBJ1-5 | TRBV7-2 | - | CASSLKGSRNQPQHF | TGTGCCAGCAGCTTAAAGGGTTCACGCAATCAGCCCCAGCATTTT
- | TRBJ2-2 | TRBV6-5 | TRBD1 | CASSRQGPNTGELFF | TGTGCCAGCAGCCGACAGGGCCCGAACACCGGGGAGCTGTTTTTT
- | TRBJ1-1 | TRBV12-3/TRBV12-4 | - | CASSPFNLNTEAFF | TGTGCCAGCAGTCCTTTCAACCTAAACACTGAAGCTTTCTTT
many | TRBJ1-6 | TRBV28 | - | CASSHTTGRGSPLHF | TGTGCCAGCAGCCATACGACGGGCCGAGGGTCACCCCTCCACTTT
few | TRBJ1-5 | TRBV5-8 | - | CASSFRGPNQPQHF | TGTGCCAGCAGCTTTAGAGGGCCCAATCAGCCCCAGCATTTT
few | TRBJ1-5 | TRBV12-3/TRBV12-4 | TRBD1 | CASSLEGQIGQPQHF | TGTGCCAGCAGTTTGGAGGGACAGATCGGGCAGCCCCAGCATTTT
- | TRBJ1-2 | TRBV7-9 | - | CASSPLGAPQGGGYTF | TGTGCCAGCAGCCCATTGGGGGCCCCACAGGGTGGGGGCTACACCTTC
few | TRBJ1-2 | TRBV12-3/TRBV12-4 | TRBD1 | CASRTGTGLGYTF | TGTGCCAGCAGGACCGGGACAGGGCTTGGCTACACCTTC
- | TRBJ2-1 | TRBV4-3 | TRBD2 | CASSQDTAGWYNEQFF | TGCGCCAGCAGCCAAGATACAGCGGGATGGTACAATGAGCAGTTCTTC
- | TRBJ2-4 | TRBV4-3 | - | CASSKTPRVAKNIQYF | TGCGCCAGCAGCAAGACCCCGAGGGTAGCCAAAAACATTCAGTACTTC
few | TRBJ2-7 | TRBV4-3 | TRBD1 | CASSQDVTGGSYEQYF | TGCGCCAGCAGCCAAGATGTGACAGGGGGCTCCTACGAGCAGTACTTC
- | TRBJ1-4 | TRBV12-3/TRBV12-4 | - | CASSLTGEKLFF | TGTGCCAGCAGCCTGACAGGTGAAAAACTGTTTTTT
once | TRBJ2-5 | TRBV5-4 | TRBD1 | CASSLNRGLGETQYF | TGTGCCAGCAGCTTGAACAGGGGGCTAGGAGAGACCCAGTACTTC
- | TRBJ2-2 | TRBV14 | TRBD1 | CASSRTGGTGELFF | TGTGCCAGCAGCAGGACAGGGGGAACCGGGGAGCTGTTTTTT
many | TRBJ2-7 | TRBV6-5 | - | CASRGGPYEQYF | TGTGCCAGTAGGGGCGGACCTTACGAGCAGTACTTC
few | TRBJ1-5 | TRBV10-3 | - | CAISESGGPNQPQHF | TGTGCCATCAGTGAGTCGGGGGGACCGAATCAGCCCCAGCATTTT
- | TRBJ2-7 | TRBV29-1 | TRBD1 | CSVKTGPNEQYF | TGCAGCGTCAAGACAGGGCCTAACGAGCAGTACTTC
- | TRBJ1-2 | TRBV28 | - | CASSVRPPGIVSYGYTF | TGTGCCAGCAGTGTAAGGCCTCCAGGAATCGTTTCCTATGGCTACACCTTC
- | TRBJ2-2 | TRBV7-2 | - | CASSSNFGELFF | TGTGCCAGCAGCTCAAACTTCGGGGAGCTGTTTTTT
- | TRBJ2-4 | TRBV4-3 | TRBD1 | CASSHRDRDPQNIQYF | TGCGCCAGCAGCCACCGGGACAGGGACCCACAAAACATTCAGTACTTC
- | TRBJ2-7 | TRBV4-3 | - | CASSQRPGVYEQYF | TGCGCCAGCAGCCAAAGACCAGGGGTCTACGAGCAGTACTTC
- | TRBJ2-1 | TRBV12-3/TRBV12-4 | TRBD2 | CASSVLAGGRSEQFF | TGTGCCAGCAGCGTCCTAGCGGGAGGGCGGAGTGAGCAGTTCTTC
- | TRBJ1-1 | TRBV4-1 | TRBD1 | CASRLDRVVAEAFF | TGCGCCAGCAGACTAGACAGGGTCGTTGCTGAAGCTTTCTTT
- | TRBJ1-2 | TRBV27 | - | CASSPGFGVSGYTF | TGTGCCAGCAGCCCTGGGTTCGGAGTTTCTGGCTACACCTTC
- | TRBJ2-1 | TRBV5-1 | - | CASSFGASAYNEQFF | TGCGCCAGCAGCTTCGGGGCTAGCGCGTACAATGAGCAGTTCTTC
few | TRBJ1-1 | TRBV6-5 | TRBD1 | CASTTWTGDKVAFF | TGTGCCAGCACCACCTGGACAGGGGATAAGGTAGCTTTCTTT
many | TRBJ1-3 | TRBV29-1 | - | CSVERYSGNTIYF | TGCAGCGTTGAGCGGTACTCTGGAAACACCATATATTTT
once | TRBJ2-7 | TRBV5-1 | - | CASSLNGRSYEQYF | TGCGCCAGCAGCTTGAACGGACGGAGTTACGAGCAGTACTTC
many | TRBJ1-5 | TRBV28 | TRBD1 | CASSSLDRAGQPQHF | TGTGCCAGCAGTTCCTTGGACAGGGCCGGTCAGCCCCAGCATTTT
large | TRBJ1-3 | TRBV12-3/TRBV12-4 | - | CASSYGGLRNTIYF | TGTGCCAGCAGTTACGGCGGCCTTAGAAACACCATATATTTT
medium-sized | TRBJ2-7 | TRBV27 | - | CASSPTAAAKQYF | TGTGCCAGCAGTCCGACTGCGGCAGCTAAGCAGTACTTC
- | TRBJ2-4 | TRBV4-2 | TRBD2 | CASSSGLEDIQYF | TGTGCCAGCAGCTCGGGACTAGAGGACATTCAGTACTTC
- | TRBJ2-1 | TRBV5-1 | TRBD2 | CASSLAGGSGNINEQFF | TGCGCCAGCAGCTTGGCCGGAGGTAGCGGGAATATCAATGAGCAGTTCTTC
large | TRBJ1-1 | TRBV7-2 | - | CASSFGNTEAFF | TGTGCCAGCAGCTTTGGTAACACTGAAGCTTTCTTT
medium-sized | TRBJ1-2 | TRBV20-1 | - | CSARDPQGREDGYTF | TGCAGTGCTAGAGATCCGCAGGGTCGAGAAGATGGCTACACCTTC
many | TRBJ1-3 | TRBV20-1 | TRBD1 | CSARKTGGGGTIYF | TGCAGTGCTAGGAAGACAGGGGGTGGCGGCACCATATATTTT
few | TRBJ1-2 | TRBV9 | - | CASSPSLAEPYGYTF | TGTGCCAGCAGCCCGAGTCTGGCCGAACCCTATGGCTACACCTTC
few | TRBJ1-4 | TRBV12-3/TRBV12-4 | - | CASSLGEKLFF | TGTGCCAGCAGTTTAGGCGAAAAACTGTTTTTT
- | TRBJ2-3 | TRBV5-1 | - | CASSLTAHPTDTQYF | TGCGCCAGCAGCTTGACGGCCCATCCCACAGATACGCAGTATTTT